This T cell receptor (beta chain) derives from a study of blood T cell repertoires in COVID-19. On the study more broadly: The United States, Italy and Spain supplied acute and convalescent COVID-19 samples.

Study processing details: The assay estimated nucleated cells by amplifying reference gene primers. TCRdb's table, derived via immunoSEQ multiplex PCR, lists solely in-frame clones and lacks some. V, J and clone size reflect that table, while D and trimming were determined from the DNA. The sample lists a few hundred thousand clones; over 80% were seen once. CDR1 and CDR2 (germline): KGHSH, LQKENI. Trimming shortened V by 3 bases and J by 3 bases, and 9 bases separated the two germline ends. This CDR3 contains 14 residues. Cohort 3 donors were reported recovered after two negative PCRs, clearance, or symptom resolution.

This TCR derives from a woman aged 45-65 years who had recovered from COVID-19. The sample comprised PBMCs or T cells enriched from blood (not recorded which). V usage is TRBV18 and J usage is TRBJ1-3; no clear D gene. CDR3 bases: TGTGCCAGCTCACCGAACGAGAGTGGAAACACCATATATTTT. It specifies CASSPNESGNTIYF.